These 31 T cell receptor beta chains were sequenced from one sample in a study of radiotherapy plus CTLA-4 blockade in lung cancer. Some clones are missing from TCRdb's copy, which holds only in-frame ones; the method was immunoSEQ multiplex PCR. The sample has some 46,000 clones, about 81% seen once. The sample here was peripheral blood, taken from a patient treated with radiotherapy plus ipilimumab. The receptors were sampled from a human donor with non-small cell lung cancer who had stable disease on radiotherapy plus ipilimumab.

The genes are TRBV19 and TRBJ2-7, with D maybe TRBD1 (6 bases). Between the trimmed V and J ends, which lost 1 base and 0 bases, there was a span of 13 bases. The CDR3 covers 16 residues. CDR1 LNHDA and CDR2 SQIVND come from the germline V gene (reference sequence). The CDR3 sequence is CASSIVPGANSYEQYF. The CDR3 DNA follows: TGTGCCAGTAGTATAGTCCCAGGGGCCAACTCCTACGAGCAGTACTTC.

Notes on this clone: Sequence at one end of the junction differs from germline and may be a read error. This chain joins TRBV28 and TRBJ2-7, with D tentatively TRBD1 (7 bases). CDR3 size: 14 residues. Germline CDR1 and CDR2: MDHEN and SYDVKM. The CDR3 DNA reads as TGTGCCAGCAGGCCCCCCAGGGGGGAGACCGAGCGGTACTTC. As protein: CASRPPRGETERYF.

The chain employs TRBV18 and TRBJ2-7, with 7 bases matching TRBD1. The junction had 10 bases not matched to a gene; V was cut back by 3 bases and J by 5 bases. There are 15 residues in the CDR3. The germline CDR1 and CDR2 sequences are KGHSH and LQKENI. The CDR3 DNA reads as TGTGCCAGCTCACCCAAGAGGGCAGGGGGACACGAGCAGTACTTC. Translating it yields CASSPKRAGGHEQYF.

CDR3 DNA: TGTGCCAGCAGTTTAAGCGGGGGCGGTGGCTACACCTTC. It codes for CASSLSGGGGYTF. The rearrangement links TRBV27 to TRBJ1-2; weak D call: TRBD1 (6 bases). The V gene lost 2 bases and the J gene lost 7 bases, with 11 bases spanning the gap. CDR3 length: 13 residues. Germline V gene sequence: CDR1 MNHEY, CDR2 SMNVEV (reference sequence).

The chain couples TRBV11-2 to TRBJ2-1; D is possibly TRBD1 (6 bases). From germline, CDR1 is SGHAT and CDR2 FQNNGV. The CDR3 has 16 amino acids. Trimming removed 5 bases from V and 7 bases from J, with 21 bases in between. The CDR3 nucleotides read TGTGCCAGCAGCACAGTTGGGACAAGGCCTACAAATGAGCAGTTCTTC. Translating gives CASSTVGTRPTNEQFF.

V usage is TRBV14 and J usage is TRBJ2-7; TRBD2 matches 7 bases. The CDR3 is made up of 14 amino acids. V gave up 5 bases and J gave up 5 bases; unmatched junction bases: 9. Per the germline V gene, CDR1 is SGHDN and CDR2 is FVKESK. The CDR3 DNA reads as TGTGCCAGCAGCACCTTCGCGGGGGTGAACGAGCAGTACTTC. Translation gives CASSTFAGVNEQYF.

The J gene is TRBJ1-4, the V gene TRBV27; no clear D gene. CDR1 is MNHEY, CDR2 SMNVEV, per germline (reference sequence). V shed 0 bases and J shed 6 bases, with 8 bases lying between them. The CDR3 covers 14 residues. As DNA, the CDR3 is TGTGCCAGCAGTTTATCCCCACGGTATGAAAAACTGTTTTTT. Amino acids: CASSLSPRYEKLFF.

This chain uses TRBV7-3 with TRBJ2-1, with 9 bases matching TRBD2. Germline loops: CDR1 SGHTA, CDR2 FQGTGA. CDR3 length: 15 residues. V lost 5 bases, J lost 2 bases, and 4 bases stayed unmatched. Here the CDR3 reads CASSQTSGAYNEQFF. Written as DNA, the CDR3 is TGTGCCAGCAGCCAGACTAGCGGAGCCTACAATGAGCAGTTCTTC.

The V and J genes are TRBV13 and TRBJ2-7; TRBD2 matches at 13 bases. The CDR3 is 15 amino acids. Germline CDR1 reads PRHDT; CDR2 reads FYEKMQ (reference sequence). J was trimmed by 2 bases and V by 5 bases; bases with no gene match: 3. The CDR3 coding sequence is TGTGCCAGCAGCCAAGGACTAGCGGGGGCCTACGAGCAGTACTTC. This codes for CASSQGLAGAYEQYF. The full variable domain, its missing parts supplied by reference TRBV13 and TRBJ2-7, is AAGVIQSPRHLIKEKRETATLKCYPIPRHDTVYWYQQGPGQDPQFLISFYEKMQSDKGSIPDRFSAQQFSDYHSELNMSSLELGDSALYFCASSQGLAGAYEQYFGPGTRLTVT.

The gene calls are TRBV5-1 and TRBJ2-7; a possible D gene is TRBD2 (6 bases). The CDR3 has 15 residues. The ends were cut back, 5 bases at V and 1 base at J, with 16 bases in the middle. Germline V gives CDR1 SGHRS, CDR2 YFSETQ. The CDR3 sequence is CASRSAGTQSYEQYF. DNA for the CDR3: TGCGCCAGCAGAAGCGCAGGGACTCAGTCCTACGAGCAGTACTTC.

This sequence joins TRBV9 and TRBJ2-2; the match to TRBD1 covers 8 bases. Germline V gene data show CDR1 as SGDLS and CDR2 as YYNGEE. The CDR3 is 15 amino acids. After removal of 3 bases from V and 7 bases from J, the junction contained 8 bases not matched to a gene. CDR3 amino acids: CASSARGQVGGELFF. The CDR3 DNA sequence: TGTGCCAGCAGCGCCAGGGGGCAGGTCGGCGGGGAGCTGTTTTTT.

In DNA form, the CDR3 reads TGTGCCAGCAGCTTGACAGCGGGAGTCTACAATGAGCAGTTCTTC. Protein: CASSLTAGVYNEQFF. The rearrangement uses TRBV5-8 and TRBJ2-1; TRBD2 aligns across 8 bases. The CDR3 spans 15 residues. Germline CDR1 is SGHTS and CDR2 is YDEGEE. With V trimmed by 1 base and J by 3 bases, 3 bases remained unmatched.

This clone was observed a single time. The V call is TRBV7-9, the J call TRBJ2-1; 14 nucleotides agree with TRBD2. Per germline, CDR1 SEHNR and CDR2 FQNEAQ (reference sequence). The CDR3 sequence is 18 residues long. J was trimmed by 10 bases and V by 2 bases; bases with no gene match: 13. CDR3 protein: CASSLYAGLAGGPGEQFF. In DNA, the CDR3 is TGTGCCAGCAGCTTATACGCCGGACTAGCGGGAGGCCCTGGAGAGCAGTTCTTC.

The J gene is TRBJ1-2, the V gene TRBV2; 8 bases agree with TRBD1. The CDR3 totals 13 residues. The trim removed 6 bases at V and 7 bases at J, leaving 7 bases unmatched. The V gene's germline CDR1 is SNHLY and CDR2 FYNNEI. CDR3 coding DNA: TGTGCCAGCAGACCGGACAGGGATAGTGGCTACACCTTC. The encoded protein is CASRPDRDSGYTF.

This clone was counted a single time. The sample holds other DNA sequences that translate to the same CDR3. The genes are TRBV6-5 and TRBJ2-3, with D hard to call. Germline CDR1 MNHEY, CDR2 SVGAGI. V was clipped by 6 bases and J by 1 base, with 5 bases between them. The CDR3 has 12 amino acids. CDR3 nucleotide sequence: TGTGCCAGCAGCCCCGGCACAGATACGCAGTATTTT. This translates into CASSPGTDTQYF.

This chain joins TRBV7-9 and TRBJ2-1, with a weak D call TRBD2 (5 bases). CDR1 SEHNR and CDR2 FQNEAQ come from the germline V gene (reference sequence). This CDR3 is 14 amino acids long. The ends were cut back, 4 bases at V and 2 bases at J, with 9 bases in the middle. Here the CDR3 DNA reads TGTGCCAGCAGCTCCGGAGGTCCCTACAATGAGCAGTTCTTC. Encoded protein: CASSSGGPYNEQFF. Full variable domain (missing parts from reference TRBV7-9 and TRBJ2-1): DTGVSQNPRHKITKRGQNVTFRCDPISEHNRLYWYRQTLGQGPEFLTYFQNEAQLEKSRLLSDRFSAERPKGSFSTLEIQRTEQGDSAMYLCASSSGGPYNEQFFGPGTRLTVL.

The CDR3 DNA reads TGTGCCATCAGTGTTTCAGGGGATGGCTACACCTTC. It specifies CAISVSGDGYTF. V is TRBV10-3 and J is TRBJ1-2; weak D call: TRBD1 (6 bases). From germline, CDR1 is ENHRY and CDR2 SYGVKD. Trimming took 4 bases from V and 6 from J, leaving 9 bases between them. The length of the CDR3 is 12 residues.

This chain connects TRBV5-1 to TRBJ2-1; 13 bases match TRBD2. The CDR3 runs to 17 residues. The ends lost 4 bases at V and 3 bases at J; junction bases unmatched: 7. Germline V lookup: CDR1 SGHRS, CDR2 YFSETQ. DNA for the CDR3: TGCGCCAGCAGCACTCGGACTAGCGGGAGTGTCTACAATGAGCAGTTCTTC. It yields the protein CASSTRTSGSVYNEQFF.

This clone was seen just once. The rearrangement joins TRBV2 to TRBJ1-3; D perhaps matches TRBD1 (5 bases). V was clipped by 5 bases and J by 6 bases, with 17 bases between them. The CDR3 spans 15 residues. Germline V gene lookup returns CDR1 SNHLY and CDR2 FYNNEI. The CDR3 is CASSLGGAGENTIYF. The CDR3 coding sequence is TGTGCCAGCAGTTTAGGAGGGGCCGGGGAAAACACCATATATTTT.

The V call is TRBV10-3, the J call TRBJ2-5; TRBD2 is a possible D gene (7 bases). The CDR3 runs 17 residues. V lost 0 bases and J lost 0, with 14 bases in between. Germline CDR1 and CDR2: ENHRY and SYGVKD. The chain's CDR3 is CAISESGGGKYQETQYF. In DNA form, the CDR3 reads TGTGCCATCAGTGAGTCGGGCGGGGGCAAGTACCAAGAGACCCAGTACTTC.

This chain uses TRBV27 with TRBJ2-3, with 7 nucleotides matching TRBD2. Germline CDR1 reads MNHEY; CDR2 reads SMNVEV (reference sequence). After removal of 1 base from V and 0 bases from J, the junction contained 7 bases not matched to a gene. This CDR3 contains 17 residues. CDR3 amino acids: CASSLYAERGSTDTQYF. As DNA, the CDR3 is TGTGCCAGCAGTTTATATGCTGAGCGGGGCAGCACAGATACGCAGTATTTT.

The chain has TRBV4-2 and TRBJ2-2; D unresolved. V lost 1 base and J lost 1, with 10 bases in between. The CDR3 extends over 16 amino acids. Per germline, CDR1 LGHNA and CDR2 YNFKEQ. CDR3 in DNA: TGTGCCAGCAGCCAAGGTACGAGTCTGAACACCGGGGAGCTGTTTTTT. It codes for CASSQGTSLNTGELFF.

The V call is TRBV7-6, the J call TRBJ1-2, with unresolved D. CDR1 is SGHVS, CDR2 FNYEAQ, per germline. CDR3 length: 11 residues. Deletions cut 8 bases from V and 5 bases from J, with 9 bases between. CDR3 protein: CASSTGYGYTF. In DNA, the CDR3 is TGTGCCAGCTCCACCGGGTATGGCTACACCTTC.

The chain combines TRBV2 with TRBJ2-3; TRBD2 aligns across 10 bases. With 4 bases clipped from V and 5 bases from J, the junction kept 12 bases outside the gene matches. Germline V gene sequence: CDR1 SNHLY, CDR2 FYNNEI. The CDR3 is made up of 17 amino acids. CDR3 sequence (DNA): TGTGCCAGCAGTGTCCGAGGGAGCGGGAGGGCGGGAGATACGCAGTATTTT. As protein: CASSVRGSGRAGDTQYF.

The J gene is TRBJ2-3, the V gene TRBV15; 11 bases agree with TRBD2. The CDR3 length is 17 residues. V was pared by 0 bases and J by 4 bases, with 6 bases of the junction left unmatched. In germline, CDR1 is LNHNV, CDR2 YYDKDF (reference sequence). In DNA form, the CDR3 reads TGTGCCACCAGCAGAGATTTACTAGCGGGAGTAGCAGATACGCAGTATTTT. The encoded protein is CATSRDLLAGVADTQYF.

The chain combines TRBV19 with TRBJ1-2; the match to TRBD1 covers 7 bases. Germline CDR1 and CDR2: LNHDA and SQIVND (reference sequence). V shed 3 bases, J shed 5 bases, and the junction held 6 bases outside the gene matches. The CDR3 totals 14 residues. The DNA of the CDR3 is TGTGCCAGTAGTATCCAGGGACAGTTGTATGGCTACACCTTC. Translated, it gives CASSIQGQLYGYTF. The whole variable domain, filled in from reference TRBV19 and TRBJ1-2, reads DGGITQSPKYLFRKEGQNVTLSCEQNLNHDAMYWYRQDPGQGLRLIYYSQIVNDFQKGDIAEGYSVSREKKESFPLTVTSAQKNPTAFYLCASSIQGQLYGYTFGSGTRLTVV.

This chain links TRBV11-2 with TRBJ2-7; D is possibly TRBD2 (6 bases). CDR1 is SGHAT, CDR2 FQNNGV, per germline. CDR3 length equals 17 residues. V lost 5 bases, J lost 0 bases, and 20 bases lay in between. CDR3 sequence (DNA): TGTGCCAGCAGCCCTGGATGGGGCGGCGGGACCTCCTACGAGCAGTACTTC. Translation: CASSPGWGGGTSYEQYF.

This clone was detected a few times. The CDR3 DNA reads as TGTGCCAGCAGTCTCCTGGGCGGGAGGGGTGAGCAGTACTTC. This translates into CASSLLGGRGEQYF. The gene calls are TRBV6-5 and TRBJ2-7, with 9 bases lining up with TRBD2. After removal of 5 bases from V and 7 bases from J, the junction contained 9 bases not matched to a gene. Germline V gives CDR1 MNHEY, CDR2 SVGAGI. This CDR3 spans 14 amino acids.

The chain links TRBV5-4 to TRBJ2-3; 11 nucleotides match TRBD2. There are 17 residues in the CDR3. The trim removed 3 bases at V and 5 bases at J, leaving 11 bases unmatched. The germline V gene encodes CDR1 SGHNT and CDR2 YYREEE (reference sequence). CDR3 DNA: TGTGCCAGCAGCTGGGGGGTGACTAGCGGGACGGAAGATACGCAGTATTTT. It encodes CASSWGVTSGTEDTQYF.

This clone occurred a few times. The chain uses TRBV28 and TRBJ1-1; D is perhaps TRBD1 (6 bases). Trimming left V 3 bases short and J 3 bases short, with 14 bases between. Germline V CDR1 and CDR2: MDHEN, SYDVKM. The CDR3 spans 15 residues. As DNA, the CDR3 is TGTGCCAGCAGTTTCGCCGGCAGGGGCTACACTGAAGCTTTCTTT. Encoded protein: CASSFAGRGYTEAFF. Complete variable domain (other parts from reference TRBV28 and TRBJ1-1): DVKVTQSSRYLVKRTGEKVFLECVQDMDHENMFWYRQDPGLGLRLIYFSYDVKMKEKGDIPEGYSVSREKKERFSLILESASTNQTSMYLCASSFAGRGYTEAFFGQGTRLTVV.

The rearrangement joins TRBV5-1 to TRBJ2-7; TRBD1 is a possible D gene (6 bases). The V gene lost 7 bases and the J gene lost 2 bases, with 13 bases spanning the gap. Germline assignment: CDR1 SGHRS and CDR2 YFSETQ. This CDR3 contains 13 residues. The CDR3: CASGKQGTYEQYF. The CDR3 region has the DNA TGCGCCAGCGGCAAACAGGGCACCTACGAGCAGTACTTC.